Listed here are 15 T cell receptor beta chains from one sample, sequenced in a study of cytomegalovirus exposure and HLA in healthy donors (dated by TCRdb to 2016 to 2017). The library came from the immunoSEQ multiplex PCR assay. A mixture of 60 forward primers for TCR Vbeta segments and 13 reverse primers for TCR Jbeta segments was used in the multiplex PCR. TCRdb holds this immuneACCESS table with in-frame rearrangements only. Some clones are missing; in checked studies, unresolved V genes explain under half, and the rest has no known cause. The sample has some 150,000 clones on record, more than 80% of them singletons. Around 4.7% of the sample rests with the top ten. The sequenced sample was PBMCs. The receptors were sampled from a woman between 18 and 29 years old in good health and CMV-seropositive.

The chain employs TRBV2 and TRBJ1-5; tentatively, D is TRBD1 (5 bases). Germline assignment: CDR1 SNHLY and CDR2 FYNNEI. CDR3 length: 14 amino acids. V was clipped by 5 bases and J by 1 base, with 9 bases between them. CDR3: CASSQGRSNQPQHF. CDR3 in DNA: TGTGCCAGCAGTCAGGGAAGGAGCAATCAGCCCCAGCATTTT.

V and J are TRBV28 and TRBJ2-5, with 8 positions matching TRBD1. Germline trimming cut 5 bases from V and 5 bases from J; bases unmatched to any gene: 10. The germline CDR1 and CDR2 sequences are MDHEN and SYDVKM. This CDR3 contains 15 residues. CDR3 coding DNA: TGTGCCAGCAGTCCATTCAGGGGGCTAGGGGAGACCCAGTACTTC. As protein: CASSPFRGLGETQYF. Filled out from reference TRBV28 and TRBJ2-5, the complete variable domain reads DVKVTQSSRYLVKRTGEKVFLECVQDMDHENMFWYRQDPGLGLRLIYFSYDVKMKEKGDIPEGYSVSREKKERFSLILESASTNQTSMYLCASSPFRGLGETQYFGPGTRLLVL.

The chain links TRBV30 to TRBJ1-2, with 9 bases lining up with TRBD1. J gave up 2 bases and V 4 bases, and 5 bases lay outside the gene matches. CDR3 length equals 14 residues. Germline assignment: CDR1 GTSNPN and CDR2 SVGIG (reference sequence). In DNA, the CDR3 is TGTGCCTGGATCCCAGACAGGGGGAACTATGGCTACACCTTC. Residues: CAWIPDRGNYGYTF.

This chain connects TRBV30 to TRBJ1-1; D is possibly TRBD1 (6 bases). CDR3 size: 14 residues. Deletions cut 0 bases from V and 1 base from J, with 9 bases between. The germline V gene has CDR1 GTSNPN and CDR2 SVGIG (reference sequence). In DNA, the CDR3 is TGTGCCTGGAGTGTCAGGGGAACGAACACTGAAGCTTTCTTT. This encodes CAWSVRGTNTEAFF.

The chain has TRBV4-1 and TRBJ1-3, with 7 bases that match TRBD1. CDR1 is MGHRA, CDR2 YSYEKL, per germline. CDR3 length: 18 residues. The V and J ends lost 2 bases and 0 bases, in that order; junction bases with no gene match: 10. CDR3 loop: CASSQRDRSHRSGNTIYF. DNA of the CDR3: TGCGCCAGCAGCCAACGGGACAGATCTCACCGCTCTGGAAACACCATATATTTT.

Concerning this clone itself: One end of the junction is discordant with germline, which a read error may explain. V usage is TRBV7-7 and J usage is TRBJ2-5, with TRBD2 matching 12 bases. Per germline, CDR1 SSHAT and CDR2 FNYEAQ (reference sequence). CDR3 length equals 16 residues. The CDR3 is CASSLALAGGRETQYF. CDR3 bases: TGTGCTAGCAGCTTAGCTCTAGCGGGAGGGAGAGAGACCCAGTACTTC.

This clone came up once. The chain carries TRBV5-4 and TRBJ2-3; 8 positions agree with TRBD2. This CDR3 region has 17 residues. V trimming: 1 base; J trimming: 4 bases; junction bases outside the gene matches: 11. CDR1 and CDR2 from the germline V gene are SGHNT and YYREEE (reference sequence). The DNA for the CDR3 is TGTGCCAGCAGCTTGCCGATAGCGGGGTTTAGCGCAGATACGCAGTATTTT. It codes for CASSLPIAGFSADTQYF.

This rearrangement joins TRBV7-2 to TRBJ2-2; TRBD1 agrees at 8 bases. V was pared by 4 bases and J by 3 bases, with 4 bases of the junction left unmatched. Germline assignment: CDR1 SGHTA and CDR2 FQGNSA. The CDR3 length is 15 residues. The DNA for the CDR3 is TGTGCCAGCAGCTCCCGGGACAGGTACACCGGGGAGCTGTTTTTT. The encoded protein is CASSSRDRYTGELFF. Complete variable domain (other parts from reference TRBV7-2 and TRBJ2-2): GAGVSQSPSNKVTEKGKDVELRCDPISGHTALYWYRQSLGQGLEFLIYFQGNSAPDKSGLPSDRFSAERTGGSVSTLTIQRTQQEDSAVYLCASSSRDRYTGELFFGEGSRLTVL.

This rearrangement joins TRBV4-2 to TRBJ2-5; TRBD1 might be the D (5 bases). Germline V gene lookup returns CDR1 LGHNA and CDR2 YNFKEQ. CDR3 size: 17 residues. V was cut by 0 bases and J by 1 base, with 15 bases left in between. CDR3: CASSQEGQGRAQETQYF. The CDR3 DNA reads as TGTGCCAGCAGCCAAGAAGGGCAGGGAAGGGCCCAAGAGACCCAGTACTTC.

CDR3 coding DNA: TGTGCCAGCAGCGGACTAGCGGGGGTCACCGGGGAGCTGTTTTTT. Translated: CASSGLAGVTGELFF. The V and J genes are TRBV9 and TRBJ2-2; 12 bases fit TRBD2. J lost 4 bases, V lost 3 bases, and 1 base had no gene match. The CDR3 is 15 residues long. Per germline, CDR1 SGDLS and CDR2 YYNGEE.

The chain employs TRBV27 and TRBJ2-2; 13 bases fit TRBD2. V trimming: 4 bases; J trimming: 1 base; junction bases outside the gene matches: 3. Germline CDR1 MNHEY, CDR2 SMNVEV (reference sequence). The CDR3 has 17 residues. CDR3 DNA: TGTGCCAGCAGTTGGGGACTAGCGGGACAGAACACCGGGGAGCTGTTTTTT. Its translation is CASSWGLAGQNTGELFF.

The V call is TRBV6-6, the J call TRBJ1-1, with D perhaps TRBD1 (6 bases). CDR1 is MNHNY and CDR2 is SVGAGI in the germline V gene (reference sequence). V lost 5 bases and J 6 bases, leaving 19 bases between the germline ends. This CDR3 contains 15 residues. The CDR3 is CASSDQDRGMAEAFF. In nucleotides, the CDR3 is TGTGCCAGCAGTGACCAGGACAGAGGAATGGCTGAAGCTTTCTTT.

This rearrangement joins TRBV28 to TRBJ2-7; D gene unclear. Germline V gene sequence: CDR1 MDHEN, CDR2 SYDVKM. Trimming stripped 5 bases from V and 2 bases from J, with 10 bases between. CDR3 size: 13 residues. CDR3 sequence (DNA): TGTGCCAGCAGTCCCGGGTTTACCTACGAGCAGTACTTC. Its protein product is CASSPGFTYEQYF.

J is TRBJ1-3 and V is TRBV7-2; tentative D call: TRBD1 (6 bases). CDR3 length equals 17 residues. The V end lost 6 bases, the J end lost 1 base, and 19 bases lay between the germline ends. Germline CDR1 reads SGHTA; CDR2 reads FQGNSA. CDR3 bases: TGTGCCAGCAGTCTTTCATCAGGGGTTAATTCTGGAAACACCATATATTTT. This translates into CASSLSSGVNSGNTIYF.

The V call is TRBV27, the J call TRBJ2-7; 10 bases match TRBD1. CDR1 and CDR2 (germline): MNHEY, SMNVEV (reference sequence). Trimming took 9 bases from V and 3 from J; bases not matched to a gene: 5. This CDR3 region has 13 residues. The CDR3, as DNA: TGTGCCAGTCAACGGACAGGGGGCTACGAGCAGTACTTC. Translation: CASQRTGGYEQYF.